This T cell receptor beta chain emerged from a study of blood T cell repertoires in COVID-19. Original methodology: By means of reference gene primer amplification, nucleated cell counts were estimated. The method was immunoSEQ multiplex PCR; TCRdb's version includes in-frame clones alone and lacks a portion of them. That table furnishes V, J and clone size, whereas the DNA furnished D and trimming. The data contain 200,000 or so clones, 80% to 85% of them seen just once; the ten biggest clones take up roughly 7%. The V gene end was trimmed by 4 bases and the J gene end by 8 bases; junction bases not matched to a gene: 7. In germline, CDR1 is SEHNR, CDR2 FQNEAQ (reference sequence). CDR3 length equals 14 residues.

The rearrangement joins TRBV7-9 to TRBJ1-2, with 10 bases matching TRBD1. Sequencing input: PBMCs or T cells enriched from blood (not recorded which). This sequence originates from a man aged 35 to 55 who had recovered from COVID-19. CDR3 sequence (DNA): TGTGCCAGCAGCTCGGGACAGGGGATACGGGGCTACACCTTC. It is translated as CASSSGQGIRGYTF. Full variable domain (rest looked up from reference TRBV7-9 and TRBJ1-2): DTGVSQNPRHKITKRGQNVTFRCDPISEHNRLYWYRQTLGQGPEFLTYFQNEAQLEKSRLLSDRFSAERPKGSFSTLEIQRTEQGDSAMYLCASSSGQGIRGYTFGSGTRLTVV.